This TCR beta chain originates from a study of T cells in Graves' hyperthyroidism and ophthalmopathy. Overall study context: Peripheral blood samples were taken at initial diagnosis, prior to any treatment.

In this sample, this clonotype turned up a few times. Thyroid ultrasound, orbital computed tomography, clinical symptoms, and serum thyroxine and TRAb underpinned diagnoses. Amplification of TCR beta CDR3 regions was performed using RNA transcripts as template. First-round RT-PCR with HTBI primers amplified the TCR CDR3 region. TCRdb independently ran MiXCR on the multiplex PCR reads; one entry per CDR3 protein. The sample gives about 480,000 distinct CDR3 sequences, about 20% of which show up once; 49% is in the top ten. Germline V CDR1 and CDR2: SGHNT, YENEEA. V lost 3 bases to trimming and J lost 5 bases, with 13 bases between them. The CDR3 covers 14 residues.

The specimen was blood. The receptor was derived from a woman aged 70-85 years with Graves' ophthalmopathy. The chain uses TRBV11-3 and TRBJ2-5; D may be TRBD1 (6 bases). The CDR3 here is CASSLVDSSETQYF. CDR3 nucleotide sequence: TGTGCCAGCAGCTTGGTGGACAGTTCTGAGACCCAGTACTTC.